Sequencing of this T cell receptor beta chain was carried out in a study of metastatic and nonmetastatic thyroid tumors. The CDR3 is 17 residues long. The ends lost 3 bases at V and 0 bases at J; junction bases unmatched: 11. Germline-derived CDR1 and CDR2 are DFQATT and SNEGSKA (reference sequence). None of the patients had undergone any treatment ahead of thyroid surgery. TCRdb re-called the PCR reads via MiXCR. The data contain tens of thousands of clones, roughly 33% of them singletons. Sequences were obtained from tumor tissue. V is TRBV20-1 and J is TRBJ2-3; 8 bases align to TRBD1. The receptor comes from a female donor with papillary thyroid cancer or a benign thyroid nodule (not recorded which). Some clones in this sample may be carry-over from other donors' samples. The CDR3 loop reads CSARDRVGLLSTDTQYF. The CDR3 nucleotides read TGCAGTGCTAGGGACAGGGTGGGGCTTCTAAGCACAGATACGCAGTATTTT.